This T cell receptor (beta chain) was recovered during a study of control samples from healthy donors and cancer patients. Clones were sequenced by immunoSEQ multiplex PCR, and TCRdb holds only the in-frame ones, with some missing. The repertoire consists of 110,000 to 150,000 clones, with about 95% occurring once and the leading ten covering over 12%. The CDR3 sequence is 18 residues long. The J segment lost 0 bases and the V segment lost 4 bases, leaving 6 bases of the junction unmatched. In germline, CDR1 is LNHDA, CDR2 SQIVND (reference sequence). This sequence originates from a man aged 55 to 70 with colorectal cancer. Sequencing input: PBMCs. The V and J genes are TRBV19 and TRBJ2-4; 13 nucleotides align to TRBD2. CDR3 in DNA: TGTGCCAGTAGTAGCGGGACTAGCGGGGCCTTAGCCAAAAACATTCAGTACTTC. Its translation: CASSSGTSGALAKNIQYF.